The clone carrying this T cell receptor beta chain showed up many times. The antigen remains undetermined. Template material for amplifying TCR beta CDR3 regions consisted of RNA transcripts. When the TCR CDR3 underwent first-round RT-PCR, the HTBI primer set was used. One entry per CDR3 protein, called by TCRdb with MiXCR from the multiplex PCR reads. This sample has approximately 590,000 distinct CDR3 sequences; about 15% occur once, and the top ten carry under 8%. This sample was included in a study of T cells in Graves' hyperthyroidism and ophthalmopathy. Uncontrolled infection, other autoimmune disease, pregnancy or lactation excluded patients. Germline assignment: CDR1 SGHVS and CDR2 FQNEAQ. Trimming took 1 base from V and 8 from J, leaving 15 bases between them. The CDR3 has 15 amino acids. Overall study findings and caveats: Blood also held most thyroid clonotypes expanded beyond 0.001.

The receptor was isolated from a woman in her twenties or thirties with Graves' hyperthyroidism. Sequencing was performed on blood. This chain connects TRBV7-8 to TRBJ2-4, with D unresolved. As DNA, the CDR3 is TGTGCCAGCAGCTTAGGGTCGCGACTCCAAGACATTCAGTACTTC. Translation gives CASSLGSRLQDIQYF.